This T cell receptor (beta chain) was captured by sequencing in a study of control samples from healthy donors and cancer patients (dated by TCRdb to the early 2020s). As for this clone: Which antigen it targets is not known. No much larger clone exists at a distance of one base, and base qualities are not known.

Library creation used the immunoSEQ multiplex PCR assay. In its TCRdb copy, this immuneACCESS table keeps in-frame sequences only and misses some clones. Where compared with another copy, unresolved V genes explain less than half of these, and the others have no known cause. The sample includes about 120,000 clones, with around nine tenths observed a single time. The ten largest clones capture around 2.5% of the sample. The sequenced material came from blood. The clonotype was recovered from a woman aged 70-85 years in good health.

CDR3 sequence: CASHHWGQVNTEAFF. Read as DNA, the sequence is TGTGCCAGTCACCACTGGGGACAGGTGAACACTGAAGCTTTCTTT. The chain couples TRBV19 to TRBJ1-1, with TRBD1 identical over 8 junction bases. Based on the germline V gene (reference sequence), the CDR1 and CDR2 sequences are LNHDA and SQIVND. The CDR3 runs 15 amino acids, cysteine and phenylalanine included. The sequence is cut down to CDR3 DNA, 45 bases in frame from base 1. Germline trimming: 8 bases from V, 0 bases from J; junction bases outside gene matches: 8.